A single sample gave rise to the 28 T cell receptor beta chains below, sequenced in a study of PD-1 blockade in mismatch repair-deficient tumors (dated by TCRdb to the late 2010s). The library was prepared using the immunoSEQ multiplex PCR assay. TCRdb limited this immuneACCESS table to in-frame rearrangements with V and J called. A share of clones is missing; checked studies link under half to unresolved V genes, and the rest is unexplained. Within this sample are about 14,000 clones, with 75% to 85% of them counted one time only. The ten top clones hold over 1.5% of the sample. The sample was PBMCs, taken about 15 weeks after starting pembrolizumab. The origin of the receptors is an adult with mismatch repair-deficient cancer.

The genes are TRBV19 and TRBJ1-1; D may be TRBD1 (6 bases). This CDR3 spans 13 amino acids. V lost 2 bases and J 5 bases, leaving 9 bases between the germline ends. Looked up from germline, CDR1 is LNHDA and CDR2 is SQIVND (reference sequence). CDR3 DNA sequence: TGTGCCAGTAGTATAAACAGGGAAACTGAAGCTTTCTTT. Translated, it gives CASSINRETEAFF.

This clone was seen more than once but under ten times. J is TRBJ1-2 and V is TRBV4-1, with D perhaps matching TRBD1 (5 bases). V shed 4 bases and J shed 3 bases, with 12 bases lying between them. Per the germline V gene, CDR1 is MGHRA and CDR2 is YSYEKL. This CDR3 is 14 amino acids long. CDR3 in DNA: TGCGCCAGCAGCCGGCCGGACACCCACTATGGCTACACCTTC. It encodes CASSRPDTHYGYTF.

This clone was seen a single time. V is TRBV28 and J is TRBJ1-4; no firm D call. The CDR3 loop spans 14 amino acids. The germline V gene has CDR1 MDHEN and CDR2 SYDVKM. Between the trimmed V and J ends, which lost 5 bases and 0 bases, there was a span of 7 bases. The DNA for the CDR3 is TGTGCCAGCAGTGCACATTCAACTAATGAAAAACTGTTTTTT. It is translated as CASSAHSTNEKLFF.

This sequence joins TRBV6-1 and TRBJ1-4, with 11 positions matching TRBD1. Germline CDR1 is MNHNS and CDR2 is SASEGT. Losses at the gene ends were 1 base for V and 3 bases for J; bases not matched to a gene: 4. CDR3 length: 17 residues. Here the CDR3 reads CASSEVGQGASNEKLFF. In DNA, the CDR3 is TGTGCCAGCAGTGAAGTCGGACAGGGGGCGTCTAATGAAAAACTGTTTTTT.

The sample holds one count of this clone. The chain carries TRBV30 and TRBJ2-3, with TRBD2 matching over 14 bases. Losses at the gene ends were 6 bases for V and 6 bases for J; bases not matched to a gene: 14. The germline CDR1 and CDR2 sequences are GTSNPN and SVGIG (reference sequence). The CDR3 loop spans 17 amino acids. This chain's CDR3 is CACGTSGRMPILDTQYF. The CDR3 bases are TGTGCCTGCGGGACTAGCGGGAGAATGCCCATTCTGGATACGCAGTATTTT.

V usage is TRBV7-3 and J usage is TRBJ2-5, with TRBD2 matching over 14 bases. V lost 2 bases to trimming and J lost 8 bases; unmatched junction nucleotides: 1. CDR3 size: 14 residues. The germline V gene has CDR1 SGHTA and CDR2 FQGTGA. The CDR3 loop is CASSLGTSGGTQYF. The CDR3 nucleotides read TGTGCCAGCAGCTTAGGGACTAGCGGGGGCACCCAGTACTTC.

This chain connects TRBV11-3 to TRBJ1-2; no clear D. CDR1 and CDR2 from the germline V gene are SGHNT and YENEEA. V lost 1 base and J lost 3, with 6 bases in between. There are 13 residues in the CDR3. CDR3 DNA: TGTGCCAGCAGCTTAGGAGGGCACTATGGCTACACCTTC. Its protein is CASSLGGHYGYTF.

V gene TRBV28 combines with J gene TRBJ1-2, with D possibly being TRBD1 (6 bases). The V end was cut by 6 bases, the J end by 8 bases, with 13 bases between. The V gene's germline CDR1 is MDHEN and CDR2 SYDVKM. The length of the CDR3 is 12 residues. CDR3 region: CASRRRGGGYTF. DNA of the CDR3: TGTGCCAGCAGGCGCCGGGGGGGCGGCTACACCTTC.

The chain couples TRBV28 to TRBJ2-7; D is possibly TRBD1 (5 bases). With 5 bases removed from V and 3 bases from J, the gap between germline ends came to 11 bases. The CDR3 totals 13 residues. CDR1 and CDR2 from the germline V gene are MDHEN and SYDVKM. As DNA, the CDR3 is TGTGCCAGCAGTCCGAGGACAATCTACGAGCAGTACTTC. This codes for CASSPRTIYEQYF. Together with reference TRBV28 and TRBJ2-7, the CDR3 gives the full variable domain: DVKVTQSSRYLVKRTGEKVFLECVQDMDHENMFWYRQDPGLGLRLIYFSYDVKMKEKGDIPEGYSVSREKKERFSLILESASTNQTSMYLCASSPRTIYEQYFGPGTRLTVT.

The chain has TRBV7-3 and TRBJ2-1; 7 bases match TRBD1. The CDR3 contains 14 residues. Germline loops: CDR1 SGHTA, CDR2 FQGTGA. After removal of 2 bases from V and 6 bases from J, the junction contained 4 bases not matched to a gene. Here the CDR3 DNA reads TGTGCCAGCAGCTTATCATCAGGGGGCAATGAGCAGTTCTTC. Protein: CASSLSSGGNEQFF.

The gene calls are TRBV9 and TRBJ2-1; 16 bases are a match to TRBD2. Germline lookup yields CDR1 SGDLS and CDR2 YYNGEE. The CDR3 covers 19 residues. Germline trimming cut 0 bases from V and 7 bases from J; bases unmatched to any gene: 10. The CDR3 reads CASSVALGTSGRAANEQFF. The DNA for the CDR3 is TGTGCCAGCAGCGTAGCTTTGGGGACTAGCGGGAGGGCCGCTAATGAGCAGTTCTTC. The full variable domain, with the rest looked up from reference TRBV9 and TRBJ2-1, is DSGVTQTPKHLITATGQRVTLRCSPRSGDLSVYWYQQSLDQGLQFLIQYYNGEERAKGNILERFSAQQFPDLHSELNLSSLELGDSALYFCASSVALGTSGRAANEQFFGPGTRLTVL.

This chain connects TRBV11-2 to TRBJ1-1, with TRBD1 matching over 9 bases. Trimming at V came to 4 bases and at J to 3 bases, leaving 3 bases not matched to a gene. CDR3 length equals 14 residues. Germline CDR1 SGHAT, CDR2 FQNNGV. The CDR3 DNA reads as TGTGCCAGCAGCTCGACAGGGGGGGACACTGAAGCTTTCTTT. Its protein is CASSSTGGDTEAFF.

This rearrangement joins TRBV28 to TRBJ1-1, with 9 bases aligning to TRBD1. The CDR3 has 11 residues. Germline V CDR1 and CDR2: MDHEN, SYDVKM. Unmatched junction bases numbered 5, after V lost 7 bases and J lost 11 bases. The CDR3 is CASITGGMAFF. Here the CDR3 DNA reads TGTGCCAGCATTACAGGGGGCATGGCTTTCTTT. The full variable domain, its missing parts supplied by reference TRBV28 and TRBJ1-1, is DVKVTQSSRYLVKRTGEKVFLECVQDMDHENMFWYRQDPGLGLRLIYFSYDVKMKEKGDIPEGYSVSREKKERFSLILESASTNQTSMYLCASITGGMAFFGQGTRLTVV.

The rearrangement uses TRBV29-1 and TRBJ2-5; the match to TRBD1 covers 7 bases. V lost 3 bases, J lost 3 bases, and 7 bases stayed unmatched. The length of the CDR3 is 14 residues. Germline assignment: CDR1 SQVTM and CDR2 ANQGSEA. The CDR3 DNA is TGCAGCGTTGAGCCCAGCGGACAGGAAGAGACCCAGTACTTC. This gives the protein CSVEPSGQEETQYF.

The chain employs TRBV2 and TRBJ2-7; 11 nucleotides align to TRBD2. The CDR3 is made up of 15 amino acids. With V trimmed by 6 bases and J by 0 bases, 4 bases remained unmatched. Per germline, CDR1 SNHLY and CDR2 FYNNEI. The chain's CDR3 is CASSSTSGSSYEQYF. The CDR3, as DNA: TGTGCCAGCAGCAGCACTAGCGGGAGCTCCTACGAGCAGTACTTC.

The chain carries TRBV30 and TRBJ1-2; weak D call: TRBD1 (6 bases). Looked up from germline, CDR1 is GTSNPN and CDR2 is SVGIG (reference sequence). V gave up 3 bases and J gave up 4 bases, with 24 bases separating them. This CDR3 spans 17 amino acids. CDR3 sequence reads: CAWSAPGGAGHTYGYTF. DNA for the CDR3: TGTGCCTGGAGCGCCCCCGGGGGGGCAGGGCACACCTATGGCTACACCTTC. The variable domain in full, with the rest retrieved from reference TRBV30 and TRBJ1-2, is SQTIHQWPATLVQPVGSPLSLECTVEGTSNPNLYWYRQAAGRGLQLLFYSVGIGQISSEVPQNLSASRPQDRQFILSSKKLLLSDSGFYLCAWSAPGGAGHTYGYTFGSGTRLTVV.

This clone was detected a few times. The chain is built from TRBV28 and TRBJ2-7, with TRBD1 matching 11 bases. The CDR3 runs 13 residues. J gave up 5 bases and V 10 bases, and 7 bases lay outside the gene matches. Germline loops: CDR1 MDHEN, CDR2 SYDVKM. CDR3 sequence reads: CATSGTGGDEQYF. CDR3 in DNA: TGTGCCACCTCTGGGACAGGGGGAGACGAGCAGTACTTC.

For the CDR3, the DNA is TGTGCCAGCTCACCAGGGACAGGAGGCTACGAGCAGTACTTC. Amino acids: CASSPGTGGYEQYF. This chain uses TRBV18 with TRBJ2-7, with 8 positions matching TRBD1. J lost 3 bases, V lost 2 bases, and 3 bases had no gene match. In germline, CDR1 is KGHSH, CDR2 LQKENI. CDR3 length: 14 amino acids. The entire variable domain, with the rest obtained from reference TRBV18 and TRBJ2-7, is as follows: NAGVMQNPRHLVRRRGQEARLRCSPMKGHSHVYWYRQLPEEGLKFMVYLQKENIIDESGMPKERFSAEFPKEGPSILRIQQVVRGDSAAYFCASSPGTGGYEQYFGPGTRLTVT.

This clone was counted once. For the CDR3, the DNA is TGCGCCAGCAGCTTGGAACTACTCTACAATGAGCAGTTCTTC. It encodes CASSLELLYNEQFF. The chain links TRBV5-1 to TRBJ2-1; D is unresolved. The CDR3 loop spans 14 amino acids. The V and J ends lost 0 bases and 3 bases respectively, with 7 bases between them. The V gene's germline CDR1 is SGHRS and CDR2 YFSETQ.

The genes are TRBV10-2 and TRBJ2-2, with TRBD2 matching 10 bases. The CDR3 covers 15 residues. The germline CDR1 and CDR2 sequences are WSHSY and SAAADI. Trimming cost V 6 bases and J 8 bases; bases outside gene matches: 9. This chain's CDR3 is CASRSLAGETGELFF. In DNA, the CDR3 is TGCGCCAGCAGGTCGCTAGCGGGAGAAACAGGGGAGCTGTTTTTT.

This clone occurred once. The gene calls are TRBV6-5 and TRBJ1-1; TRBD1 matches 9 bases. Germline V gene data show CDR1 as MNHEY and CDR2 as SVGAGI. This CDR3 has 13 amino acids. After removal of 7 bases from V and 6 bases from J, the junction contained 6 bases not matched to a gene. CDR3: CASNDRGWSEAFF. The CDR3 DNA sequence: TGTGCCAGCAACGACAGGGGGTGGTCTGAAGCTTTCTTT.

The V and J genes are TRBV5-1 and TRBJ2-1; TRBD2 might be the D (6 bases). V shed 4 bases and J shed 4 bases, with 12 bases lying between them. The CDR3 length is 14 residues. Germline V gene data show CDR1 as SGHRS and CDR2 as YFSETQ. The CDR3 DNA follows: TGCGCCAGCAGCACCGGGACTGGATACAATGAGCAGTTCTTC. This encodes CASSTGTGYNEQFF.

V and J are TRBV28 and TRBJ1-2; tentative D call: TRBD1 (6 bases). This CDR3 comprises 15 residues. Deletions cut 6 bases from V and 4 bases from J, with 18 bases between. Germline-derived CDR1 and CDR2 are MDHEN and SYDVKM. In DNA, the CDR3 is TGTGCCAGCAGCACGGACAGCCTCCTCCTCTATGGCTACACCTTC. This sequence encodes CASSTDSLLLYGYTF.

CDR3 residues: CASSQDFGVGAREVEETQYF. The CDR3, as DNA: TGCGCCAGCAGCCAAGATTTCGGAGTCGGAGCGCGGGAGGTAGAAGAGACCCAGTACTTC. The chain couples TRBV4-1 to TRBJ2-5; 8 bases map to TRBD2. This CDR3 has 20 amino acids. Germline CDR1 and CDR2: MGHRA and YSYEKL. Trimming cost V 0 bases and J 3 bases; bases outside gene matches: 18.

J is TRBJ1-1 and V is TRBV9, with a weak D call TRBD1 (5 bases). This CDR3 is built from 16 residues. Looked up from germline, CDR1 is SGDLS and CDR2 is YYNGEE. Trimming took 6 bases from V and 7 from J, leaving 25 bases between them. The CDR3 region is CASTLTETHSVNEAFF. The CDR3 coding sequence is TGTGCCAGCACCTTGACAGAGACTCATTCCGTCAATGAAGCTTTCTTT.

The chain uses TRBV7-2 and TRBJ2-7; TRBD2 agrees at 12 bases. Looked up from germline, CDR1 is SGHTA and CDR2 is FQGNSA. V shed 4 bases, J shed 4 bases, and the junction held 5 bases outside the gene matches. CDR3 length equals 15 residues. This CDR3 reads CASSSVTSGSYEQYF. Here the CDR3 DNA reads TGTGCCAGCAGCTCAGTGACTAGCGGGAGTTACGAGCAGTACTTC.

This sequence joins TRBV2 and TRBJ2-2; 8 nucleotides line up with TRBD2. Germline loops: CDR1 SNHLY, CDR2 FYNNEI. The trim removed 6 bases at V and 7 bases at J, leaving 10 bases unmatched. The CDR3 contains 15 residues. CDR3 amino acids: CASRETSDRGGELFF. CDR3 bases: TGTGCCAGCAGAGAGACTAGCGATCGAGGCGGGGAGCTGTTTTTT.

The V call is TRBV5-1, the J call TRBJ2-2; D possibly corresponds to TRBD2 (5 bases). Trimming shortened V by 1 base and J by 0 bases, and 10 bases separated the two germline ends. This CDR3 spans 16 amino acids. The germline gives CDR1 SGHRS, CDR2 YFSETQ. The CDR3 region is CASSLNYGTNTGELFF. The CDR3 DNA is TGCGCCAGCAGCTTGAATTACGGGACGAACACCGGGGAGCTGTTTTTT.